The next 27 T cell receptor beta chains were all read from a single sample in a study of beta chain features in type 1 diabetes. Expressed TCRB transcripts were sequenced because the entire RNA isolate underwent reverse transcription. Generated by immunoSEQ multiplex PCR, the TCRdb table keeps only in-frame clones and is missing some. This sample carries about 390,000 clones, over 8.5% of them seen once, and the ten largest clones take 0.45% to 0.65%. Study-level points and caveats: In all four CD4+ subsets, TCRB CDR3 length was significantly, moderately reduced in type 1 diabetes.

Their antigen targets remain unknown. The specimen sequenced was central memory CD4+ T cells from blood. Receptor source: a young man with type 1 diabetes.

The CDR3 reads CASSPAGTSGRSEQYF. CDR3 nucleotides: TGTGCCAGCAGCCCGGCCGGGACTAGCGGGAGGAGCGAGCAGTACTTC. The chain is built from TRBV11-3 and TRBJ2-7; TRBD2 matches at 15 bases. Germline V gene lookup returns CDR1 SGHNT and CDR2 YENEEA. The ends lost 5 bases at V and 6 bases at J; junction bases unmatched: 8. CDR3 length equals 16 residues.

The genes are TRBV2 and TRBJ1-6; D remains unclear. The CDR3 length is 15 residues. Deletions cut 4 bases from V and 5 bases from J, with 12 bases between. The germline gives CDR1 SNHLY, CDR2 FYNNEI. CDR3 loop: CASSGRQPDNSPLHF. The CDR3 nucleotides read TGTGCCAGCAGTGGAAGGCAGCCAGATAATTCACCCCTCCACTTT.

The chain carries TRBV28 and TRBJ1-5; D is unclear. The CDR3 runs 12 residues. Trimming shortened V by 5 bases and J by 5 bases, and 7 bases separated the two germline ends. Germline V gene lookup returns CDR1 MDHEN and CDR2 SYDVKM. The CDR3 DNA reads as TGTGCCAGCAGTCTTACGCATCAGCCCCAGCATTTT. It encodes CASSLTHQPQHF.

V gene TRBV2 combines with J gene TRBJ1-5; D is possibly TRBD1 (5 bases). Looked up from germline, CDR1 is SNHLY and CDR2 is FYNNEI. There are 16 residues in the CDR3. Trimming shortened V by 6 bases and J by 2 bases, and 17 bases separated the two germline ends. The CDR3 coding sequence is TGTGCCAGCAGCTACAATCGCCCAGGGCGCAATCAGCCCCAGCATTTT. Amino acids: CASSYNRPGRNQPQHF.

This clone was observed at least ten times. The same CDR3 can be traced to other DNA sequences in this sample. The V call is TRBV28, the J call TRBJ1-5; tentative D call: TRBD1 (5 bases). Trimming removed 1 base at V and 4 bases at J, with 5 bases between. Germline-derived CDR1 and CDR2 are MDHEN and SYDVKM. The CDR3 extends over 13 amino acids. As DNA, the CDR3 is TGTGCCAGCAGTTTATCAGGGAATCAGCCCCAGCATTTT. Translated, it gives CASSLSGNQPQHF.

This clone was counted only a few times. This chain uses TRBV10-2 with TRBJ2-1; the D call may be TRBD1 or TRBD2 (5 bases each). The V and J ends lost 9 bases and 0 bases respectively, with 12 bases between them. The CDR3 extends over 14 amino acids. Germline V CDR1 and CDR2: WSHSY, SAAADI. The CDR3 is CASGGDYSYNEQFF. CDR3 coding DNA: TGCGCCAGTGGGGGAGACTACTCCTACAATGAGCAGTTCTTC.

This clone was recorded a few times. This rearrangement joins TRBV28 to TRBJ1-2; TRBD1 agrees at 7 bases. This CDR3 region has 13 residues. V shed 6 bases and J 8 bases; nucleotides not matched to a gene: 9. Germline CDR1 reads MDHEN; CDR2 reads SYDVKM. CDR3: CASSLTGLLGYTF. CDR3 sequence (DNA): TGTGCCAGCAGCCTGACAGGGCTATTAGGCTACACCTTC.

The chain links TRBV5-1 to TRBJ2-1; 11 positions agree with TRBD1. There are 15 residues in the CDR3. V gave up 5 bases and J gave up 3 bases; unmatched junction bases: 4. Germline V gives CDR1 SGHRS, CDR2 YFSETQ. The CDR3 coding sequence is TGCGCCAGCAGTCAGGGACAGGGGGTCTACAATGAGCAGTTCTTC. This codes for CASSQGQGVYNEQFF.

The rearrangement joins TRBV18 to TRBJ2-7, with 7 bases matching TRBD1. The CDR3 runs to 15 residues. Losses at the gene ends were 3 bases for V and 1 base for J; bases not matched to a gene: 6. Germline V CDR1 and CDR2: KGHSH, LQKENI. CDR3 amino acids: CASSPQMTGSYEQYF. The DNA for the CDR3 is TGTGCCAGCTCACCGCAAATGACAGGGTCCTACGAGCAGTACTTC. The whole variable domain, filled in from reference TRBV18 and TRBJ2-7, reads NAGVMQNPRHLVRRRGQEARLRCSPMKGHSHVYWYRQLPEEGLKFMVYLQKENIIDESGMPKERFSAEFPKEGPSILRIQQVVRGDSAAYFCASSPQMTGSYEQYFGPGTRLTVT.

The chain uses TRBV19 and TRBJ1-2, with D maybe TRBD1 (5 bases). This CDR3 comprises 15 residues. Between the trimmed V and J ends, which lost 3 bases and 0 bases, there was a span of 11 bases. Germline V gene data show CDR1 as LNHDA and CDR2 as SQIVND (reference sequence). In nucleotides, the CDR3 is TGTGCCAGTAGTATTAGAAGGGGCACTAACTATGGCTACACCTTC. This translates into CASSIRRGTNYGYTF. Drawing the rest from reference TRBV19 and TRBJ1-2, the complete variable domain is DGGITQSPKYLFRKEGQNVTLSCEQNLNHDAMYWYRQDPGQGLRLIYYSQIVNDFQKGDIAEGYSVSREKKESFPLTVTSAQKNPTAFYLCASSIRRGTNYGYTFGSGTRLTVV.

The gene calls are TRBV9 and TRBJ2-1; TRBD1 agrees at 9 bases. Unmatched junction bases numbered 12, after V lost 3 bases and J lost 8 bases. In germline, CDR1 is SGDLS, CDR2 YYNGEE. The CDR3 spans 16 residues. Here the CDR3 reads CASSGTGGETVDEQFF. CDR3 bases: TGTGCCAGCAGCGGTACAGGGGGCGAAACGGTCGATGAGCAGTTCTTC.

This clone has a handful of counts. Other DNA sequences in the same sample also yield this CDR3. The chain combines TRBV28 with TRBJ1-1; D not certain. The CDR3 totals 11 residues. Germline lookup yields CDR1 MDHEN and CDR2 SYDVKM. With 2 bases removed from V and 7 bases from J, the gap between germline ends came to 5 bases. CDR3 nucleotides: TGTGCCAGCAGTTTAACGGGTGAAGCTTTCTTT. Protein product: CASSLTGEAFF.

V is TRBV6-6 and J is TRBJ2-2; D ambiguous. Trimming shortened V by 6 bases and J by 0 bases, and 11 bases separated the two germline ends. Germline V gene lookup returns CDR1 MNHNY and CDR2 SVGAGI (reference sequence). This CDR3 comprises 15 residues. CDR3 region: CASSRGSANTGELFF. The CDR3 DNA reads TGTGCCAGCAGCCGCGGATCCGCGAACACCGGGGAGCTGTTTTTT.

This clone has just a few counts. V gene TRBV29-1 combines with J gene TRBJ2-3; 7 nucleotides line up with TRBD1. Trimming cost V 3 bases and J 4 bases; bases outside gene matches: 7. The CDR3 extends over 14 amino acids. Germline V gene sequence: CDR1 SQVTM, CDR2 ANQGSEA. The CDR3 nucleotides read TGCAGCGTTGAGGTAGGGGGCGCGTCAGATACGCAGTATTTT. It translates to CSVEVGGASDTQYF.

The V call is TRBV6-1, the J call TRBJ2-6; D tentatively fits TRBD1 or TRBD2 (5 bases each). CDR1 and CDR2 (germline): MNHNS, SASEGT. Trimming removed 5 bases from V and 4 bases from J, with 9 bases in between. This CDR3 spans 14 amino acids. CDR3 nucleotides: TGTGCCAGCAGTAGGTGGGACGGGGCCAACGTCCTGACTTTC. It encodes CASSRWDGANVLTF.

This clone has a handful of counts. This rearrangement joins TRBV7-9 to TRBJ2-1; D unresolved. This CDR3 comprises 12 residues. The V end lost 3 bases, the J end lost 11 bases, and 11 bases lay between the germline ends. In germline, CDR1 is SEHNR, CDR2 FQNEAQ (reference sequence). CDR3 protein: CASSLAPNKQFF. DNA of the CDR3: TGTGCCAGCAGCTTGGCTCCTAACAAGCAGTTCTTC.

This clone occurred a few times. V is TRBV9 and J is TRBJ2-1; 11 bases fit TRBD1. Trimming cost V 4 bases and J 9 bases; bases outside gene matches: 6. The germline V gene has CDR1 SGDLS and CDR2 YYNGEE. The CDR3 sequence is 14 residues long. The CDR3 loop reads CASSFGQGAFEQFF. The CDR3 bases are TGTGCCAGCAGCTTCGGACAGGGGGCTTTTGAGCAGTTCTTC.

Note on this clone: Additional DNA sequences in this sample encode the identical CDR3. The rearrangement links TRBV6-1 to TRBJ2-7; a weak D match, TRBD1 (6 bases). Trimming took 5 bases from V and 4 from J, leaving 12 bases between them. This CDR3 spans 13 amino acids. The germline V gene has CDR1 MNHNS and CDR2 SASEGT. CDR3 nucleotide sequence: TGTGCCAGCAGTCTGGGACACTCATACGAGCAGTACTTC. This translates into CASSLGHSYEQYF.

The chain couples TRBV5-1 to TRBJ2-5, with D possibly being TRBD1 (5 bases). The germline gives CDR1 SGHRS, CDR2 YFSETQ. The V end lost 4 bases, the J end lost 2 bases, and 12 bases lay between the germline ends. The CDR3 loop spans 14 amino acids. CDR3 in DNA: TGCGCCAGCAGCCCGGGTGACAGACAAGAGACCCAGTACTTC. This codes for CASSPGDRQETQYF.

This clone appeared a few times. Distinct nucleotide sequences in the sample also encode this CDR3. The chain employs TRBV7-2 and TRBJ1-1; 9 bases fit TRBD1. The trim removed 4 bases at V and 4 bases at J, leaving 4 bases unmatched. CDR1 SGHTA and CDR2 FQGNSA come from the germline V gene. The CDR3 is 14 residues long. CDR3 amino acids: CASSSRQGGTEAFF. The CDR3 nucleotides read TGTGCCAGCAGCTCCAGACAGGGGGGCACTGAAGCTTTCTTT. Complete variable domain (other parts from reference TRBV7-2 and TRBJ1-1): GAGVSQSPSNKVTEKGKDVELRCDPISGHTALYWYRQSLGQGLEFLIYFQGNSAPDKSGLPSDRFSAERTGGSVSTLTIQRTQQEDSAVYLCASSSRQGGTEAFFGQGTRLTVV.

In this sample, this clone turned up a few times. The chain uses TRBV11-3 and TRBJ2-4; D assignment may be TRBD1 or TRBD2 (5 bases each). This CDR3 is 20 amino acids long. The germline V gene has CDR1 SGHNT and CDR2 YENEEA. V was cut by 0 bases and J by 0 bases, with 21 bases left in between. The CDR3 DNA is TGTGCCAGCAGCTTAGATCAAGGAGGCACCGGGACCTCAGCCAAAAACATTCAGTACTTC. This encodes CASSLDQGGTGTSAKNIQYF.

CDR3 sequence: CASSFSPAPQETQYF. CDR3 nucleotides: TGTGCCAGCAGCTTTTCCCCAGCTCCCCAAGAGACCCAGTACTTC. The genes are TRBV11-3 and TRBJ2-5; D gene ambiguous. CDR3 length: 15 residues. V was trimmed by 3 bases and J by 1 base, leaving 12 bases between them. From germline, CDR1 is SGHNT and CDR2 YENEEA.

The genes are TRBV28 and TRBJ1-2; D remains ambiguous. The CDR3 consists of 14 residues. Trimming pared 1 base from V and 6 bases from J, leaving 12 bases between. From germline, CDR1 is MDHEN and CDR2 SYDVKM. The CDR3 region is CASSLLPGVNGYTF. The CDR3, as DNA: TGTGCCAGCAGTTTATTGCCAGGTGTGAATGGCTACACCTTC.

This clone has a handful of counts. This chain uses TRBV7-2 with TRBJ2-7; 9 positions match TRBD2. Germline loops: CDR1 SGHTA, CDR2 FQGNSA. CDR3 length: 15 amino acids. V dropped 5 bases and J dropped 0; count of bases not matched to a gene: 5. The CDR3 spells CASSLYSGSSYEQYF. The CDR3 nucleotides are TGTGCCAGCAGCCTGTATAGCGGGAGCTCCTACGAGCAGTACTTC.

This clone was seen a handful of times. V and J are TRBV7-2 and TRBJ1-2; 10 bases are shared with TRBD1. The CDR3 covers 15 residues. In germline, CDR1 is SGHTA, CDR2 FQGNSA. The trim removed 5 bases at V and 5 bases at J, leaving 8 bases unmatched. CDR3 protein: CASSTQTGGGYGYTF. CDR3 sequence (DNA): TGTGCCAGCAGCACACAGACAGGGGGCGGGTATGGCTACACCTTC.

The chain recombines TRBV2 with TRBJ2-3; 13 bases are a match to TRBD2. The CDR3 contains 15 residues. Germline CDR1 is SNHLY and CDR2 is FYNNEI. Germline trimming cut 5 bases from V and 4 bases from J; bases unmatched to any gene: 3. The CDR3 sequence is CASSKLAGGPDTQYF. The CDR3 DNA sequence: TGTGCCAGCAGTAAACTAGCGGGAGGGCCAGATACGCAGTATTTT.

This clone was picked up a small number of times. V usage is TRBV19 and J usage is TRBJ2-7; possibly TRBD2 for D (6 bases). Trimming took 5 bases from V and 2 from J, leaving 13 bases between them. The CDR3 totals 14 residues. The germline CDR1 and CDR2 sequences are LNHDA and SQIVND (reference sequence). CDR3 protein: CASSVSSATYEQYF. DNA of the CDR3: TGTGCCAGTAGTGTCTCTAGCGCCACCTACGAGCAGTACTTC.